The 14 T cell receptor beta chains listed next were all sequenced from one sample in a study of shared clonotypes between healthy human individuals. The method was immunoSEQ multiplex PCR; TCRdb's version includes in-frame clones alone and lacks a portion of them. This sample has more than 2 million clones, with approximately 96% found just once. Input material: naive CD4+ T cells sorted from blood. Subset of the sample: CD45RA+ positively selected. The receptor set was obtained from a man younger than 35 in good health.

This clone showed up just once. The V gene is TRBV29-1, the J gene TRBJ2-3; weak D call: TRBD2 (7 bases). Germline assignment: CDR1 SQVTM and CDR2 ANQGSEA. This CDR3 contains 19 residues. Deletions cut 2 bases from V and 2 bases from J, with 26 bases between. The CDR3 sequence is CSVERRQVKEGGATDTQYF. The CDR3 nucleotides are TGCAGCGTTGAACGCCGTCAAGTTAAGGAGGGGGGGGCCACAGATACGCAGTATTTT.

This chain links TRBV7-9 with TRBJ2-3; D gene unclear. Germline loops: CDR1 SEHNR, CDR2 FQNEAQ (reference sequence). V was cut by 5 bases and J by 6 bases, with 9 bases left in between. CDR3 size: 12 residues. In DNA, the CDR3 is TGTGCCAGCAGCCCTCGCGATGATACGCAGTATTTT. Translation gives CASSPRDDTQYF.

This clone has just a few counts. The V and J genes are TRBV5-6 and TRBJ1-2; D is possibly TRBD1 (5 bases). Trimming shortened V by 7 bases and J by 5 bases, and 21 bases separated the two germline ends. There are 15 residues in the CDR3. Germline CDR1 is SGHDT and CDR2 is YYEEEE. The DNA for the CDR3 is TGTGCCAGCCTCTCCTCTGGGACGGGGGAGTATGGCTACACCTTC. This encodes CASLSSGTGEYGYTF.

In this sample, this clone turned up once. The rearrangement joins TRBV10-3 to TRBJ2-7, with D possibly matching TRBD1 (5 bases). CDR1 is ENHRY, CDR2 SYGVKD, per germline. The ends were cut back, 0 bases at V and 7 bases at J, with 13 bases in the middle. The CDR3 runs to 14 residues. CDR3 in amino acids: CAISESVGAGEQYF. The CDR3 region has the DNA TGTGCCATCAGTGAGTCTGTAGGGGCCGGTGAGCAGTACTTC.

The V and J genes are TRBV27 and TRBJ1-5; 9 nucleotides match TRBD1. The CDR3 sequence is 17 residues long. Germline V gene lookup returns CDR1 MNHEY and CDR2 SMNVEV (reference sequence). V was pared by 2 bases and J by 7 bases, with 12 bases of the junction left unmatched. CDR3 sequence: CASSLTPTRQGGQPQHF. CDR3 in DNA: TGTGCCAGCAGTTTAACCCCCACCAGACAGGGGGGCCAGCCCCAGCATTTT.

Concerning this clone itself: Other DNA sequences in this specimen translate into the identical CDR3. The rearrangement uses TRBV6-5 and TRBJ2-7, with TRBD1 matching over 7 bases. The V gene's germline CDR1 is MNHEY and CDR2 SVGAGI. After removal of 6 bases from V and 2 bases from J, the junction contained 7 bases not matched to a gene. The CDR3 consists of 14 residues. CDR3: CASSPATGAYEQYF. CDR3 nucleotide sequence: TGTGCCAGCAGCCCCGCCACAGGGGCCTACGAGCAGTACTTC.

About this clone itself: This sample includes further DNA sequences coding for the same CDR3. DNA of the CDR3: TGTGCCAGCAGCTTGGAGTACGAGCAGTACTTC. Its protein is CASSLEYEQYF. The chain employs TRBV5-6 and TRBJ2-7; D is ambiguous. The length of the CDR3 is 11 residues. The germline CDR1 and CDR2 sequences are SGHDT and YYEEEE. V lost 0 bases, J lost 4 bases, and 2 bases lay in between.

This clone was seen just once. V and J are TRBV27 and TRBJ1-6, with unresolved D. Germline V lookup: CDR1 MNHEY, CDR2 SMNVEV (reference sequence). The CDR3 runs 15 residues. V was pared by 6 bases and J by 2 bases, with 11 bases between. The DNA for the CDR3 is TGTGCCAGCAGACTGGACGGGGCCTATAATTCACCCCTCCACTTT. Its protein product is CASRLDGAYNSPLHF.

V usage is TRBV10-2 and J usage is TRBJ2-1, with 9 nucleotides matching TRBD2. The CDR3 has 14 residues. CDR1 is WSHSY and CDR2 is SAAADI in the germline V gene. Unmatched junction bases numbered 4, after V lost 2 bases and J lost 8 bases. The CDR3 region has the DNA TGCGCCAGCAGTGAGCTGGGACTAGCCTATGAGCAGTTCTTC. Amino acid sequence: CASSELGLAYEQFF.

The V call is TRBV4-2, the J call TRBJ2-3; D unresolved. Per the germline V gene, CDR1 is LGHNA and CDR2 is YNFKEQ. The CDR3 runs 15 residues. V lost 0 bases, J lost 2 bases, and 9 bases lay in between. The CDR3 is CASSQDGLDTDTQYF. The DNA for the CDR3 is TGTGCCAGCAGCCAAGATGGGTTGGACACAGATACGCAGTATTTT.

The rearrangement joins TRBV5-1 to TRBJ1-3; no reliable D call. V lost 4 bases to trimming and J lost 1 base, with 9 bases between them. The CDR3 loop spans 14 amino acids. Per germline, CDR1 SGHRS and CDR2 YFSETQ. CDR3 residues: CASSRAGSGNTIYF. The CDR3 DNA reads as TGCGCCAGCAGCCGGGCCGGTTCTGGAAACACCATATATTTT.

The chain has TRBV6-1 and TRBJ2-2; D is undetermined. The V and J ends lost 7 bases and 0 bases respectively, with 6 bases between them. This CDR3 is 13 amino acids long. From germline, CDR1 is MNHNS and CDR2 SASEGT. The CDR3 sequence: CASTPTNTGELFF. The CDR3 coding sequence is TGTGCCAGCACTCCAACGAACACCGGGGAGCTGTTTTTT.

The chain carries TRBV4-3 and TRBJ1-2, with D perhaps TRBD1 (5 bases). Per the germline V gene, CDR1 is LGHNA and CDR2 is YSLEER. V was pared by 0 bases and J by 1 base, with 9 bases between. The CDR3 runs 15 residues. The CDR3 reads CASSQDAGSNYGYTF. The CDR3 DNA follows: TGCGCCAGCAGCCAAGATGCAGGGAGTAACTATGGCTACACCTTC.

The rearrangement links TRBV10-3 to TRBJ2-4, with D perhaps assigned TRBD1 or TRBD2 (5 bases each). The V end lost 4 bases, the J end lost 0 bases, and 7 bases lay between the germline ends. This CDR3 spans 14 amino acids. Germline-derived CDR1 and CDR2 are ENHRY and SYGVKD. The CDR3, as DNA: TGTGCCATCAGTGGAGGGGTAGCCAAAAACATTCAGTACTTC. Residues: CAISGGVAKNIQYF.